This T cell receptor beta chain was documented in a study of cytomegalovirus exposure and HLA in healthy donors. The CDR3 has 15 residues. Study-wide results and caveats: The study designated roughly 160 TCR beta chains cytomegalovirus-associated. TCR beta V- and J-gene trimming, according to a later analysis, was linked to a missense DCLRE1C variant. CMV serostatus was the sole immune exposure information available.

In the PCR, 60 Vbeta and 13 Jbeta primers were used. This table comes from immunoSEQ multiplex PCR, and its TCRdb copy is limited to in-frame clones, with some not included. The sample lists about 160,000 clones, 70% to 90% occurring once. This clone was seen just once. No antigen is known for it. This clonotype originated in a woman between 18 and 29 years old in good health and CMV-seronegative. V is TRBV7-5 and J is TRBJ1-2; the table's D call TRBD1 went unverified against the DNA. TRBV7-5 is an annotated pseudogene. Sequencing was carried out using PBMCs. CDR3 region: CARSPRGPRDYGYTF. The CDR3 DNA sequence: TGTGCCAGAAGCCCCAGGGGCCCGCGGGACTATGGCTACACCTTC.